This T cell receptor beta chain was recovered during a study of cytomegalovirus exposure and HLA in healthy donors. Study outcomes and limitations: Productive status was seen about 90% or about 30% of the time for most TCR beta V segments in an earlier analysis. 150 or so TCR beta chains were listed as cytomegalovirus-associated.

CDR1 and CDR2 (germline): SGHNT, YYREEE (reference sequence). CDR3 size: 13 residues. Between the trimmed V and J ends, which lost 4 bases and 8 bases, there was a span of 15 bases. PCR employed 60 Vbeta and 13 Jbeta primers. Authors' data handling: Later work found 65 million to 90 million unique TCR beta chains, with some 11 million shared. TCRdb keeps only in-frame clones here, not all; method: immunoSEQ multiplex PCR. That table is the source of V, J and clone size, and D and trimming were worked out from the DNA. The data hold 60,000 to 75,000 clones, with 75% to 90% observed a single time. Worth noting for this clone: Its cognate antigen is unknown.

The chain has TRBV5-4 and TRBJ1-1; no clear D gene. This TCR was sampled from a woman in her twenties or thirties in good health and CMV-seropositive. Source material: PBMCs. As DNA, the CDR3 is TGTGCCAGCAGCCCCCCGCCCGGGTCCGAAGCTTTCTTT. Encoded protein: CASSPPPGSEAFF.